This T cell receptor beta chain comes out of a study of neurological immune-mediated disorders. The cDNA was generated through 5'RACE incorporating 10-nucleotide random UMIs. Over 170 million TCR-beta sequences from 15-18 subjects were obtained in each sequencing run. TCRdb passed the 5' RACE reads through MiXCR, listing each CDR3 protein once. In the table there are about 120,000 distinct CDR3 sequences, roughly 3.4% of which are singletons. The sample holds many counts of this clonotype. Antigen specificity is unknown. The germline CDR1 and CDR2 sequences are MNHEY and SVGEGT. CDR3 length equals 14 residues. Trimming stripped 4 bases from V and 2 bases from J, with 12 bases between. Study outcomes and limitations: Association with the multiple sclerosis repertoire cluster was not found for any clinical or MRI feature. In HTLV-1-associated myelopathy, TCR clonal expansion was greatest, whereas multiple sclerosis had the least, falling below healthy controls.

The chain recombines TRBV6-2 or TRBV6-3 with TRBJ2-7; D is ambiguous. The sequencing sample was made of PBMCs. The receptor was derived from a woman between 25 and 40 years old with multiple sclerosis. The CDR3 region has the DNA TGTGCCAGCAGTTTTACCGGCCATACCTACGAGCAGTACTTC. Its translation: CASSFTGHTYEQYF.